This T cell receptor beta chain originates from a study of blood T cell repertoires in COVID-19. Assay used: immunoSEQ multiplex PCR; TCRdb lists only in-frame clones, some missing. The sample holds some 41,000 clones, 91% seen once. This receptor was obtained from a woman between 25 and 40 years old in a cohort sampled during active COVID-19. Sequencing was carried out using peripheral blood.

Written as DNA, the CDR3 is TGTGCCAGCACCGCACTCGGGGGGGAGGCAGATACGCAGTATTTT. It encodes CASTALGGEADTQYF. The chain has TRBV7-6 and TRBJ2-3; 8 nucleotides align to TRBD2. J was trimmed by 4 bases and V by 7 bases; bases with no gene match: 10. The CDR3 is made up of 15 amino acids. CDR1 and CDR2 (germline): SGHVS, FNYEAQ.